The 9 T cell receptor beta chains below come from one sample, sequenced in a study of blood T cells in healthy people across ages. With a J-beta primer mix and a sample-barcoded 5' primer, a second PCR ran about 7 to 11 cycles. TCRdb re-called the 5' RACE reads through MiXCR, storing one row per CDR3 protein. The sample lists 850,000 to 950,000 distinct CDR3 sequences, roughly 26% occurring once. Sequencing used blood. The receptors originated from a woman older than 75 in good health.

Concerning this clonotype: This could be a read error, since a much larger clone is one nucleotide away. This CDR3 is missing its conserved last phenylalanine or tryptophan, likely due to a read error. CDR3 coding DNA: TGTGCCAGCAGATCTTACGGAAGCCAAGAGACCCAGTACCTC. This codes for CASRSYGSQETQYL. The genes are TRBV6-5 and TRBJ2-5; D is ambiguous. Trimming left V 6 bases short and J 1 base short, with 12 bases between. CDR3 length equals 14 residues. Germline CDR1 is MNHEY and CDR2 is SVGAGI.

About this clonotype itself: A much larger clone sits a single nucleotide away, making a read error possible. The chain couples TRBV6-2 or TRBV6-3 to TRBJ1-1, with D possibly matching TRBD1 (6 bases). Trimming stripped 6 bases from V and 3 bases from J, with 11 bases between. The CDR3 extends over 13 amino acids. Germline assignment: CDR1 MNHEY and CDR2 SVGEGT. In DNA, the CDR3 is TGTGCCAGCAGCCCGGACAGATACACTGAAGCTTTCTTT. Translating gives CASSPDRYTEAFF.

V usage is TRBV9 and J usage is TRBJ2-3, with D unresolved. The V gene lost 1 base and the J gene lost 0 bases, with 9 bases spanning the gap. This CDR3 spans 15 amino acids. The germline V gene has CDR1 SGDLS and CDR2 YYNGEE. The CDR3 spells CASSVSGFSTDTQYF. The DNA for the CDR3 is TGTGCCAGCAGCGTATCCGGGTTTAGCACAGATACGCAGTATTTT. The full variable domain, with the rest looked up from reference TRBV9 and TRBJ2-3, is DSGVTQTPKHLITATGQRVTLRCSPRSGDLSVYWYQQSLDQGLQFLIQYYNGEERAKGNILERFSAQQFPDLHSELNLSSLELGDSALYFCASSVSGFSTDTQYFGPGTRLTVL.

This clonotype was detected only a few times. This chain uses TRBV20-1 with TRBJ1-5; tentatively, D is TRBD1 (5 bases). CDR1 is DFQATT and CDR2 is SNEGSKA in the germline V gene (reference sequence). The length of the CDR3 is 13 residues. Trimming removed 8 bases from V and 0 bases from J, with 11 bases in between. The CDR3 loop is CSSGTYSNQPQHF. The CDR3, as DNA: TGCAGTTCTGGGACCTATAGCAATCAGCCCCAGCATTTT.

This chain connects TRBV7-4 to TRBJ2-7; no clear D. V was clipped by 1 base and J by 7 bases, with 8 bases between them. This CDR3 has 12 residues. CDR1 SGHVT and CDR2 SQSDAQ come from the germline V gene. The CDR3 sequence is CASSLEGKEQYF. CDR3 DNA: TGTGCCAGCAGCTTAGAGGGCAAAGAGCAGTACTTC.

The count of this clonotype is one. The rearrangement uses TRBV6-5 and TRBJ1-1; D is unclear. From germline, CDR1 is MNHEY and CDR2 SVGAGI. Trimming pared 7 bases from V and 6 bases from J, leaving 18 bases between. This CDR3 spans 14 amino acids. CDR3 DNA sequence: TGTGCCAGCACCAGGTCAGAGTGGAGGGCTGAAGCTTTCTTT. Translating it yields CASTRSEWRAEAFF.

This clonotype appeared many times. The chain employs TRBV20-1 and TRBJ2-5; 12 bases map to TRBD2. This CDR3 has 14 residues. V was pared by 6 bases and J by 2 bases, with 4 bases of the junction left unmatched. Germline-derived CDR1 and CDR2 are DFQATT and SNEGSKA (reference sequence). The CDR3, as DNA: TGCAGTGCCGCTAGCGGGGGGGCTCAAGAGACCCAGTACTTC. As protein: CSAASGGAQETQYF.

The rearrangement uses TRBV29-1 and TRBJ2-1, with D maybe TRBD2 (5 bases). The length of the CDR3 is 13 residues. Germline loops: CDR1 SQVTM, CDR2 ANQGSEA. Trimming removed 4 bases at V and 2 bases at J, with 9 bases between. The CDR3 reads CSVVTTTYNEQFF. The CDR3 bases are TGCAGCGTTGTGACGACTACCTACAATGAGCAGTTCTTC.

The rearrangement joins TRBV18 to TRBJ2-1, with D possibly matching TRBD1 (7 bases). The CDR3 contains 17 residues. Germline V lookup: CDR1 KGHSH, CDR2 LQKENI. Trimming took 4 bases from V and 6 from J, leaving 22 bases between them. DNA of the CDR3: TGTGCCAGCTCACGGCCTGGAGCAGGGGGGCCTCTCAATGAGCAGTTCTTC. Amino acid sequence: CASSRPGAGGPLNEQFF. Looking up the rest from reference TRBV18 and TRBJ2-1 gives the full variable domain: NAGVMQNPRHLVRRRGQEARLRCSPMKGHSHVYWYRQLPEEGLKFMVYLQKENIIDESGMPKERFSAEFPKEGPSILRIQQVVRGDSAAYFCASSRPGAGGPLNEQFFGPGTRLTVL.